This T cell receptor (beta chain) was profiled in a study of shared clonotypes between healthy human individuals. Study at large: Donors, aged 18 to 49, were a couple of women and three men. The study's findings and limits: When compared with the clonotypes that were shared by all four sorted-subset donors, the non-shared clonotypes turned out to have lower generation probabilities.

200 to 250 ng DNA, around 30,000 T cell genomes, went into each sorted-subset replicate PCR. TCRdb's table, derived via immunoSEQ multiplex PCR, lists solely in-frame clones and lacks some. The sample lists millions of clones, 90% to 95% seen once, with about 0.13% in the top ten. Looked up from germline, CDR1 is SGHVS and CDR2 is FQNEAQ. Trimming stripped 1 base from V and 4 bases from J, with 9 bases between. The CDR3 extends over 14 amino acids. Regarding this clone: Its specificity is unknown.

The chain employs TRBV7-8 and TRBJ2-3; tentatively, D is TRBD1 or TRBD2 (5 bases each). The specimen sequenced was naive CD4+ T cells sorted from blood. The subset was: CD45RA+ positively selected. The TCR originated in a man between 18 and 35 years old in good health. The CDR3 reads CASSLGGTSDTQYF. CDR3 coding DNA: TGTGCCAGCAGCTTAGGAGGGACCTCAGATACGCAGTATTTT.